This entry concerns a single T cell receptor (beta chain). This record comes from a study of cytomegalovirus exposure and HLA in healthy donors. CDR3 length: 15 residues. Germline loops: CDR1 SQVTM, CDR2 ANQGSEA. Trimming took 3 bases from V and 0 from J, leaving 12 bases between them. It was with 60 Vbeta and 13 Jbeta primers that the PCR ran. The data were produced by immunoSEQ multiplex PCR, yet TCRdb's version contains in-frame clones alone and is incomplete. The data show about 130,000 clones, 70% to 80% seen once. The sequenced sample consisted of PBMCs. V is TRBV29-1 and J is TRBJ2-1; D perhaps matches TRBD2 (6 bases). The receptor's source is a man aged 40-49 years in good health and CMV-seropositive. The CDR3, as DNA: TGCAGCGTTGAGGCGGGACGAGTCTCCTACAATGAGCAGTTCTTC. It is translated as CSVEAGRVSYNEQFF.